This TCR beta chain was identified in a study of CD8 T cells in ankylosing spondylitis. The study's findings and limits: Seemingly distinctive of ankylosing spondylitis blood was a TCR beta motif formed by eight highly homologous variants. Matched synovial fluid from ankylosing spondylitis patients was reported to be enriched for disease-linked clones.

As to this clonotype: Antigen: not known.

A single record per CDR3 protein comes from TCRdb applying MiXCR to the 5' RACE reads. The data show approximately 550,000 distinct CDR3 sequences, with 10% to 15% seen just once and approximately 6.3% held by the top ten. Germline values: CDR1 SGDLS, CDR2 YYNGEE. CDR3 length: 14 amino acids. The V segment lost 5 bases and the J segment 7 bases; nucleotides outside the gene matches: 7. V gene TRBV9 combines with J gene TRBJ2-1; TRBD1 aligns across 9 bases. This TCR was sampled from a male donor with ankylosing spondylitis. Sequencing was done on a sample of blood, either unsorted or a sorted T cell fraction (not recorded which). CDR3 in amino acids: CASREGTGRNEQFF. In DNA form, the CDR3 reads TGTGCCAGCAGGGAGGGGACAGGGAGGAATGAGCAGTTCTTC.